A selection of T cell receptor beta chains follows, all from one sample in a study of blood T cell repertoires in COVID-19. TCRdb keeps only in-frame clones here, not all; method: immunoSEQ multiplex PCR. Counted here are 270,000 or so clones, 85% occurring once; the ten biggest clones make up more than 10%. Sequenced input: peripheral blood. The receptors originated from a human donor in a cohort sampled during active COVID-19. Both conserved end residues are trimmed from each CDR3. The order of the fields is V gene, D gene, J gene, CDR3 protein. The D gene is left open where the match is weak.

TRBV7-8	TRBD1	TRBJ1-5	ASSNDRARNQPQH
TRBV6-2/TRBV6-3	TRBD1	TRBJ2-1	ASSPPGTANEQF
TRBV6-5	.	TRBJ1-5	ASSRQGEYQPQH
TRBV12-3/TRBV12-4	.	TRBJ2-1	ASSWRGLQF
TRBV3-1/TRBV3-2	.	TRBJ2-3	ASSQYYGSADTQY
TRBV27	.	TRBJ1-2	ASSRSSSINYGYT
TRBV27	.	TRBJ2-7	ASSWGDSAYEQY
TRBV19	TRBD1	TRBJ2-7	ASRGRGQGFGYEQY
TRBV12-3/TRBV12-4	.	TRBJ2-2	ASTRDYTGELF
TRBV19	.	TRBJ1-4	ASSIGRATRSEKLF
TRBV29-1	TRBD2	TRBJ2-2	SVETSGRSNTGELF
TRBV7-7	.	TRBJ2-1	ASSTIIDNEQF
TRBV5-6	.	TRBJ1-3	ASSFRPGTPGNTIY
TRBV5-8	.	TRBJ2-7	ASSLPGTGDEQY
TRBV28	TRBD2	TRBJ2-5	ASSLDSLAGGRETQY
TRBV3-1/TRBV3-2	TRBD2	TRBJ2-3	ASRGGPEEY
TRBV5-1	.	TRBJ1-1	ASSLGVNTEAF